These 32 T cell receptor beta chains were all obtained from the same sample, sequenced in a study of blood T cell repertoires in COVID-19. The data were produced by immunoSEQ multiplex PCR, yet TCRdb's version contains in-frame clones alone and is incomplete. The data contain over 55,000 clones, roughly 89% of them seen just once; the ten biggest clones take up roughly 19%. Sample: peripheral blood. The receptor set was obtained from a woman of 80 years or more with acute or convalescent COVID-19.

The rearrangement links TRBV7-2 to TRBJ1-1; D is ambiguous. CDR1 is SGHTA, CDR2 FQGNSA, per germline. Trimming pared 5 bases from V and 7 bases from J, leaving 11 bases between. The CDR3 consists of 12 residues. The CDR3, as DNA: TGTGCCAGCAGCACATTCCGGGTTGAAGCTTTCTTT. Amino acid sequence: CASSTFRVEAFF.

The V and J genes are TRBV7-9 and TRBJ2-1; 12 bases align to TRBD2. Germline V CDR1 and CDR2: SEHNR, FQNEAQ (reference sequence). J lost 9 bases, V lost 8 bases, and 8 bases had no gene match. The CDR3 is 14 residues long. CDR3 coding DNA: TGTGCCAGCCATACTAGCGGGGGGTTCGGTGAGCAGTTCTTC. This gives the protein CASHTSGGFGEQFF. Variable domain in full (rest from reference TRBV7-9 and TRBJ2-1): DTGVSQNPRHKITKRGQNVTFRCDPISEHNRLYWYRQTLGQGPEFLTYFQNEAQLEKSRLLSDRFSAERPKGSFSTLEIQRTEQGDSAMYLCASHTSGGFGEQFFGPGTRLTVL.

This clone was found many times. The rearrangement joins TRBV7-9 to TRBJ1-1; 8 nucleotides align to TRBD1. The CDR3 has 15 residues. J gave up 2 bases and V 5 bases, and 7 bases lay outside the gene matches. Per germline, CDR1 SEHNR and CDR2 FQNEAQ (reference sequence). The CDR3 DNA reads TGTGCCAGCAGCCCGCAGGGACAGGTTAACACTGAAGCTTTCTTT. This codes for CASSPQGQVNTEAFF.

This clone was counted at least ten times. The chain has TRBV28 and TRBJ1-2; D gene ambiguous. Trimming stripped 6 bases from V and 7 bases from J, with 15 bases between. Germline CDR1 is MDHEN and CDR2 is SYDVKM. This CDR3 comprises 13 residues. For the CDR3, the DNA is TGTGCCAGCAGACCCCTCTTGGGAGGTGGCTACACCTTC. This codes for CASRPLLGGGYTF.

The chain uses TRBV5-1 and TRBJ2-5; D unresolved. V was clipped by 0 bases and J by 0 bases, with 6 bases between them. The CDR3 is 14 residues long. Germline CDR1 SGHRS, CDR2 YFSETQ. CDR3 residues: CASSLGQNQETQYF. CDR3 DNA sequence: TGCGCCAGCAGCTTGGGGCAGAACCAAGAGACCCAGTACTTC.

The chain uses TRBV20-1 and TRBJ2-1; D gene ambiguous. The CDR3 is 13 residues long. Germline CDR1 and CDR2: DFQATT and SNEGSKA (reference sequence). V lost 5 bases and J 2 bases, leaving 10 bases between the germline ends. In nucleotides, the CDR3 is TGCAGTGCTCGTGTCCCCGCCTACAATGAGCAGTTCTTC. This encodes CSARVPAYNEQFF.

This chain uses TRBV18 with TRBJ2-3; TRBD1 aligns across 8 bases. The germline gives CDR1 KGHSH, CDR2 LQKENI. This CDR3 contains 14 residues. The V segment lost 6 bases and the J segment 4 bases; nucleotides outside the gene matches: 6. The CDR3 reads CASSQDRVSDTQYF. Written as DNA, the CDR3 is TGTGCCAGCTCTCAGGACAGGGTGTCAGATACGCAGTATTTT.

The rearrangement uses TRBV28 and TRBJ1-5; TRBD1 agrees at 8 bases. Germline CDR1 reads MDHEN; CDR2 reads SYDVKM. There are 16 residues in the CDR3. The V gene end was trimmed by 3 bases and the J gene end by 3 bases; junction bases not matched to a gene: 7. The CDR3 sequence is CASSLAGTGYNQPQHF. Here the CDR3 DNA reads TGTGCCAGCAGTTTGGCCGGGACAGGCTACAATCAGCCCCAGCATTTT.

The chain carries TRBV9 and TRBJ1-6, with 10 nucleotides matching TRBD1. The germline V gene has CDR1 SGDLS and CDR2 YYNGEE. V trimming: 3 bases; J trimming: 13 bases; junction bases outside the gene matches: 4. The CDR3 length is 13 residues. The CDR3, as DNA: TGTGCCAGCAGCGGACCGGGACAGGGGCCCCTCCACTTT. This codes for CASSGPGQGPLHF.

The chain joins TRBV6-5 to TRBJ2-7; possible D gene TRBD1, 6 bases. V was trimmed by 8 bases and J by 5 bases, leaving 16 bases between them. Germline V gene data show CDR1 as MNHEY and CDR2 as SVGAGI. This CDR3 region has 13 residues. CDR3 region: CASEIAGAHEQYF. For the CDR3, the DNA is TGTGCCAGCGAGATCGCAGGGGCCCACGAGCAGTACTTC.

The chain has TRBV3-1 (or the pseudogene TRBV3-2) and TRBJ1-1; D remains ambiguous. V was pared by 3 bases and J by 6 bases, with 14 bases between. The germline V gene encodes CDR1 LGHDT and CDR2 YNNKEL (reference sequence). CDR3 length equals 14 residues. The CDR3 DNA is TGTGCCAGCAGCCATCCTTCTCAGTTGGCTGAAGCTTTCTTT. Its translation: CASSHPSQLAEAFF.

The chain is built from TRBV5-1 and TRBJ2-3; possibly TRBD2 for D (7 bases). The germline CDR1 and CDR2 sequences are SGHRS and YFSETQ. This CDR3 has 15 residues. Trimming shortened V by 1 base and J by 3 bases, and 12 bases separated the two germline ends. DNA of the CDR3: TGCGCCAGCAGCTTGCGGGGGGCGAGAACAGATACGCAGTATTTT. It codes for CASSLRGARTDTQYF.

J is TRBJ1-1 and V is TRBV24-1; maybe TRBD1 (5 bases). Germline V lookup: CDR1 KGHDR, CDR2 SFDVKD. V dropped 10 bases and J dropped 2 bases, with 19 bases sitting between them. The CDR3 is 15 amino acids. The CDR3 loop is CATYQGRVRNTEAFF. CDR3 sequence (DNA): TGTGCCACTTATCAGGGCCGGGTGCGAAACACTGAAGCTTTCTTT.

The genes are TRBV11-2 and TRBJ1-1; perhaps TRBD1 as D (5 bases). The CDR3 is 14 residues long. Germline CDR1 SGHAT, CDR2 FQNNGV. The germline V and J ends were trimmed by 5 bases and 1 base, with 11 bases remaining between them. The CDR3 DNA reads TGTGCCAGCAGCGTGGGACTGGGGAACACTGAAGCTTTCTTT. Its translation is CASSVGLGNTEAFF.

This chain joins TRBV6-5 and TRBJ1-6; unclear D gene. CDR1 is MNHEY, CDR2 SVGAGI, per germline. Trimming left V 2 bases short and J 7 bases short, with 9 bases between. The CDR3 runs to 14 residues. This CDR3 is CASSYLRENSPLHF. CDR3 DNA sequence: TGTGCCAGCAGTTACCTAAGGGAGAATTCACCCCTCCACTTT.

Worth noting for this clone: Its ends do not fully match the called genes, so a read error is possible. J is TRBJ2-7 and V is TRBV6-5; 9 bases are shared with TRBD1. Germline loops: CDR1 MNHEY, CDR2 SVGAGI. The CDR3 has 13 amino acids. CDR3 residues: CASSLSGTGPSVF. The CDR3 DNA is TGTGCCAGCAGTCTCTCCGGGACAGGGCCTTCCGTTTTC.

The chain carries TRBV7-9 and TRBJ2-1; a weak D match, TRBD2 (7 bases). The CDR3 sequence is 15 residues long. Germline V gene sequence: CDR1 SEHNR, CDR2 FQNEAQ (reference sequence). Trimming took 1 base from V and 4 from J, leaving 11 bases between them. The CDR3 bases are TGTGCCAGCAGCTTAGACGGGGGGCCGTACAATGAGCAGTTCTTC. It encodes CASSLDGGPYNEQFF.

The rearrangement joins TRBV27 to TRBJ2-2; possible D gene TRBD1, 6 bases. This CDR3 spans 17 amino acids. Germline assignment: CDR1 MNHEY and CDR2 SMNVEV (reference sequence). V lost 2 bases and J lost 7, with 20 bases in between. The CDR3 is CASSLGLRTVIGGELFF. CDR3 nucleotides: TGTGCCAGCAGTTTAGGGCTACGGACAGTCATTGGCGGGGAGCTGTTTTTT.

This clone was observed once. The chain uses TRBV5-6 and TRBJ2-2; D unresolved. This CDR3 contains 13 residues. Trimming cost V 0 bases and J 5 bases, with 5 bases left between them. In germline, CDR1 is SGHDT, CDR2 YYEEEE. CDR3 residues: CASSLAVTGELFF. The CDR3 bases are TGTGCCAGCAGCTTGGCCGTGACCGGGGAGCTGTTTTTT.

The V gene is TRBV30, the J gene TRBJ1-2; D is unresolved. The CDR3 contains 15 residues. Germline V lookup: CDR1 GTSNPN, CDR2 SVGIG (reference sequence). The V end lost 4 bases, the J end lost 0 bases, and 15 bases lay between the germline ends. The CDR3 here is CAWIPDPYANYGYTF. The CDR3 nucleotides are TGTGCCTGGATCCCAGATCCTTATGCTAACTATGGCTACACCTTC.

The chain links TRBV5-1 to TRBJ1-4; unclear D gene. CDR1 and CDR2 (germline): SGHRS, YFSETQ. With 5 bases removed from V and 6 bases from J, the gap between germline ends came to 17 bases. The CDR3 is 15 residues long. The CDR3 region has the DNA TGCGCCAGCAGAGTTACAAGGATGAGCGATGAAAAACTGTTTTTT. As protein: CASRVTRMSDEKLFF.

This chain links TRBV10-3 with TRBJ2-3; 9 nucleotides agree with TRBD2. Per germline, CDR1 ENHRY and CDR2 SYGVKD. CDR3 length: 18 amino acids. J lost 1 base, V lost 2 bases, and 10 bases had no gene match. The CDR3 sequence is CAISEGAGGPFGTDTQYF. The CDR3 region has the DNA TGTGCCATCAGTGAGGGGGCGGGGGGGCCTTTCGGCACAGATACGCAGTATTTT.

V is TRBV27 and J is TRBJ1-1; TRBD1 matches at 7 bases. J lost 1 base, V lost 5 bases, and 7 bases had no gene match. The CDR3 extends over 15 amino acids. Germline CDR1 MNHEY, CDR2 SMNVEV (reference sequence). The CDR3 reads CASSPWGQPNTEAFF. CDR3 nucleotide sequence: TGTGCCAGCAGTCCATGGGGACAGCCGAACACTGAAGCTTTCTTT.

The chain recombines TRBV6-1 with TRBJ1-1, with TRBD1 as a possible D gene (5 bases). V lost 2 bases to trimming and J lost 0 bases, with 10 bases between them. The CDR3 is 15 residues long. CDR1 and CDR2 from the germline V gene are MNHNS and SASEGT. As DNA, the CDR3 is TGTGCCAGCAGTGAATCAGACAGATTGAACACTGAAGCTTTCTTT. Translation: CASSESDRLNTEAFF.

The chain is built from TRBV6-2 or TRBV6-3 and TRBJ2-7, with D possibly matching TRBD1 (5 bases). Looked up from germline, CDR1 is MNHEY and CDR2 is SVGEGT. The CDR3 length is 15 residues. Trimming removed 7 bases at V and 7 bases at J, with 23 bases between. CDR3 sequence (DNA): TGTGCCAGCACTTCCTCCCGGTGGGGCTTGGGAGAGCAGTACTTC. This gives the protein CASTSSRWGLGEQYF.

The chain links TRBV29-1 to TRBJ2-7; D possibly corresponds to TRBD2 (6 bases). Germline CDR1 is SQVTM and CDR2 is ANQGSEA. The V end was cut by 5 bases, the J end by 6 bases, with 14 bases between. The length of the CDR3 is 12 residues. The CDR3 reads CSVNRELGEQYF. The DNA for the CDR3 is TGCAGCGTTAATCGGGAGCTCGGCGAGCAGTACTTC.

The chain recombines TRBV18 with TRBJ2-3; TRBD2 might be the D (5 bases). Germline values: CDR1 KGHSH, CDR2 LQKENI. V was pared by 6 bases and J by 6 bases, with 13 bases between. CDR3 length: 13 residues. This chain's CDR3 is CASSRTGGDTQYF. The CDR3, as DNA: TGTGCCAGCTCCAGGACTGGCGGGGATACGCAGTATTTT.

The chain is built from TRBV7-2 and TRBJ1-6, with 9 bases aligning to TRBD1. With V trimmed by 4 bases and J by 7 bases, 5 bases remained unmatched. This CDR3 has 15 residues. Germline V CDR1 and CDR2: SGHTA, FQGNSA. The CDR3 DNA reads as TGTGCCAGCAGCTGGCAAGGACAGGGGAATTCACCCCTCCACTTT. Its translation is CASSWQGQGNSPLHF.

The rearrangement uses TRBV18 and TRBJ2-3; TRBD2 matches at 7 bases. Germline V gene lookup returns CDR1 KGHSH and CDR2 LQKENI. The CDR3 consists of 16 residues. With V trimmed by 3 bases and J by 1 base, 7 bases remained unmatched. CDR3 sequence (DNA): TGTGCCAGCTCACCCCGGGGAGGGATGGGCACAGATACGCAGTATTTT. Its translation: CASSPRGGMGTDTQYF.

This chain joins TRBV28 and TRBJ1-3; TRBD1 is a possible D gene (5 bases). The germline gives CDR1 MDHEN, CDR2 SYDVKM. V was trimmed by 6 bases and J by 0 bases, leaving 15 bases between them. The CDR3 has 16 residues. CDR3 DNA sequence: TGTGCCAGCAGCGAATTCAGGGCCCTCTCTGGAAACACCATATATTTT. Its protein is CASSEFRALSGNTIYF.

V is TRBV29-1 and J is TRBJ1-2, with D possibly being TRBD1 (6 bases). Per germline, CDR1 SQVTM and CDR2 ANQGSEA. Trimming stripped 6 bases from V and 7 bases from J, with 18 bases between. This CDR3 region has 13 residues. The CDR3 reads CSVEGTGRVGYTF. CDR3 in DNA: TGCAGCGTCGAGGGTACAGGGCGGGTTGGCTACACCTTC.

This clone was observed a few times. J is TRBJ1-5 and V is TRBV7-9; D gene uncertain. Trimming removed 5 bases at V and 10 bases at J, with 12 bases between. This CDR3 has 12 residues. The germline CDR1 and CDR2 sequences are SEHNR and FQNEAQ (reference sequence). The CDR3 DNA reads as TGTGCCAGCAGCCTAAGCACGGGTCCCCAGCATTTT. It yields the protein CASSLSTGPQHF.